These 19 T cell receptor beta chains were all obtained from the same sample, sequenced in a study of blood T cell repertoires in COVID-19. TCRdb's copy holds only in-frame clones and misses some; the assay was immunoSEQ multiplex PCR. The table includes under 250,000 clones, over 80% detected once. The specimen sequenced was peripheral blood. These receptors were taken from a man younger than 40 with COVID-19, enrolled during active disease.

V is TRBV7-2 and J is TRBJ2-1, with TRBD1 identical over 8 bases. The CDR3 runs to 16 residues. Unmatched junction bases numbered 14, after V lost 5 bases and J lost 8 bases. Germline V gene lookup returns CDR1 SGHTA and CDR2 FQGNSA. CDR3 residues: CASSPRTGPWGDEQFF. The CDR3 DNA follows: TGTGCCAGCAGCCCGAGGACAGGGCCTTGGGGAGATGAGCAGTTCTTC. Supplemented by reference TRBV7-2 and TRBJ2-1, the full variable domain reads GAGVSQSPSNKVTEKGKDVELRCDPISGHTALYWYRQSLGQGLEFLIYFQGNSAPDKSGLPSDRFSAERTGGSVSTLTIQRTQQEDSAVYLCASSPRTGPWGDEQFFGPGTRLTVL.

This chain connects TRBV7-2 to TRBJ2-1; 8 nucleotides match TRBD2. Germline lookup yields CDR1 SGHTA and CDR2 FQGNSA. CDR3 size: 16 residues. The trim removed 5 bases at V and 8 bases at J, leaving 14 bases unmatched. DNA for the CDR3: TGTGCCAGCAGCCGCTCGGGGGCGGGGGGCCCCCATGAGCAGTTCTTC. This encodes CASSRSGAGGPHEQFF.

The chain recombines TRBV5-5 with TRBJ2-7; 9 bases are a match to TRBD1. Per germline, CDR1 SGHKS and CDR2 YYEKEE (reference sequence). The V and J ends lost 1 base and 3 bases, in that order; junction bases with no gene match: 2. This CDR3 has 14 residues. The CDR3 loop reads CASSLWTGDYEQYF. The DNA for the CDR3 is TGTGCCAGCAGCTTGTGGACAGGGGACTACGAGCAGTACTTC.

CDR3 sequence reads: CASSISGADGYTF. The CDR3 DNA is TGTGCCAGTAGTATCTCAGGGGCCGATGGCTACACCTTC. The rearrangement joins TRBV19 to TRBJ1-2, with a tentative D call TRBD1 (6 bases). V was trimmed by 3 bases and J by 6 bases, leaving 11 bases between them. This CDR3 has 13 residues. CDR1 and CDR2 from the germline V gene are LNHDA and SQIVND (reference sequence).

This clone was seen once. The CDR3 sequence is CASRGTVSEYEQYF. The CDR3 DNA reads as TGTGCCAGCAGGGGGACAGTATCAGAATACGAGCAGTACTTC. The chain couples TRBV7-9 to TRBJ2-7; 7 bases agree with TRBD1. Germline CDR1 and CDR2: SEHNR and FQNEAQ (reference sequence). The length of the CDR3 is 14 residues. The J segment lost 4 bases and the V segment lost 6 bases, leaving 9 bases of the junction unmatched.

This clone was detected only once. J is TRBJ1-2 and V is TRBV5-1; D perhaps matches TRBD1 (6 bases). CDR3 length: 18 amino acids. V shed 3 bases and J shed 0 bases, with 21 bases lying between them. Germline V lookup: CDR1 SGHRS, CDR2 YFSETQ. The CDR3 nucleotides read TGCGCCAGCAGCTGGAGTGGGCACCGACAGGACTCTAACTATGGCTACACCTTC. Translated, it gives CASSWSGHRQDSNYGYTF.

V gene TRBV10-3 combines with J gene TRBJ2-3; TRBD1 matches 9 bases. The CDR3 length is 24 residues. With 2 bases clipped from V and 3 bases from J, the junction kept 30 bases outside the gene matches. CDR1 is ENHRY, CDR2 SYGVKD, per germline. The CDR3 bases are TGTGCCATCAGTGAGCCGCTACAGGGGGCGCTTCTTGTCCCTTCAAAGCGGGAAACAGATACGCAGTATTTT. Amino acids: CAISEPLQGALLVPSKRETDTQYF.

V is TRBV30 and J is TRBJ1-6; D might be TRBD1 (5 bases). Germline V gene sequence: CDR1 GTSNPN, CDR2 SVGIG (reference sequence). Trimming stripped 0 bases from V and 3 bases from J, with 6 bases between. The CDR3 runs to 14 residues. CDR3 in amino acids: CAWSVTGYNSPLHF. For the CDR3, the DNA is TGTGCCTGGAGTGTAACAGGCTATAATTCACCCCTCCACTTT.

The chain has TRBV25-1 and TRBJ2-2, with D maybe TRBD1 (7 bases). CDR3 length: 15 amino acids. V was cut by 7 bases and J by 4 bases, with 16 bases left in between. Germline lookup yields CDR1 MGHDK and CDR2 SYGVNS. CDR3 nucleotide sequence: TGTGCCAGCACTAGACACAGGGGAGGCACCGGGGAGCTGTTTTTT. Protein product: CASTRHRGGTGELFF.

This clone has just one count. This chain connects TRBV15 to TRBJ2-1, with D maybe TRBD2 (5 bases). The V end lost 0 bases, the J end lost 1 base, and 13 bases lay between the germline ends. CDR1 and CDR2 (germline): LNHNV, YYDKDF (reference sequence). The CDR3 loop spans 17 amino acids. CDR3 coding DNA: TGTGCCACCAGCAGAGATCGAGCGAGACTATCCTACAATGAGCAGTTCTTC. The encoded protein is CATSRDRARLSYNEQFF. Full variable domain (outside the CDR3, taken from reference TRBV15 and TRBJ2-1): DAMVIQNPRYQVTQFGKPVTLSCSQTLNHNVMYWYQQKSSQAPKLLFHYYDKDFNNEADTPDNFQSRRPNTSFCFLDIRSPGLGDTAMYLCATSRDRARLSYNEQFFGPGTRLTVL.

In its sample, this clone was seen once. The chain is built from TRBV2 and TRBJ1-2; 9 bases match TRBD1. The germline V gene encodes CDR1 SNHLY and CDR2 FYNNEI. V dropped 7 bases and J dropped 3; count of bases not matched to a gene: 3. CDR3 length equals 13 residues. Written as DNA, the CDR3 is TGTGCCAGCATCAGGGACAGGGACTATGGCTACACCTTC. Its protein product is CASIRDRDYGYTF.

The chain combines TRBV28 with TRBJ1-5; D possibly corresponds to TRBD1 (6 bases). The germline V gene has CDR1 MDHEN and CDR2 SYDVKM. Trimming shortened V by 3 bases and J by 3 bases, and 21 bases separated the two germline ends. CDR3 length: 18 amino acids. CDR3 sequence: CASSLGRGTLIINQPQHF. In DNA, the CDR3 is TGTGCCAGCAGTTTGGGCAGGGGCACCCTAATCATCAATCAGCCCCAGCATTTT. Based on the CDR3 plus reference TRBV28 and TRBJ1-5, the full variable domain is DVKVTQSSRYLVKRTGEKVFLECVQDMDHENMFWYRQDPGLGLRLIYFSYDVKMKEKGDIPEGYSVSREKKERFSLILESASTNQTSMYLCASSLGRGTLIINQPQHFGDGTRLSIL.

Only a few counts were recorded for this clone. This chain joins TRBV4-1 and TRBJ2-1, with 7 bases aligning to TRBD1. Germline V gives CDR1 MGHRA, CDR2 YSYEKL. V lost 1 base, J lost 8 bases, and 5 bases stayed unmatched. The CDR3 spans 14 residues. DNA for the CDR3: TGCGCCAGCAGCCAAGGACAGGGTCGGGATGAGCAGTTCTTC. Residues: CASSQGQGRDEQFF.

This chain links TRBV7-9 with TRBJ2-1, with D unresolved. Germline CDR1 and CDR2: SEHNR and FQNEAQ (reference sequence). The ends were cut back, 1 base at V and 12 bases at J, with 13 bases in the middle. The CDR3 is made up of 13 amino acids. CDR3 sequence reads: CASSLGAKPGQFF. As DNA, the CDR3 is TGTGCCAGCAGCTTAGGAGCCAAACCGGGGCAGTTCTTC.

The chain joins TRBV27 to TRBJ1-4; D not resolved. The CDR3 is 15 residues long. CDR1 MNHEY and CDR2 SMNVEV come from the germline V gene (reference sequence). The ends were cut back, 5 bases at V and 2 bases at J, with 12 bases in the middle. CDR3 DNA sequence: TGTGCCAGCAGTCTATACAGATCCACTAATGAAAAACTGTTTTTT. This sequence encodes CASSLYRSTNEKLFF.

The gene calls are TRBV18 and TRBJ1-1; TRBD1 aligns across 7 bases. The CDR3 length is 12 residues. The ends lost 4 bases at V and 7 bases at J; junction bases unmatched: 3. Germline CDR1 reads KGHSH; CDR2 reads LQKENI. The chain's CDR3 is CASSLDRDEAFF. The CDR3 nucleotides are TGTGCCAGCTCACTAGACAGGGATGAAGCTTTCTTT.

The CDR3 coding sequence is TGTGCCAGCTCACCACAGGGGGCGCAGGACACCGGGGAGCTGTTTTTT. Protein product: CASSPQGAQDTGELFF. The genes are TRBV18 and TRBJ2-2; 7 bases agree with TRBD1. Germline V gives CDR1 KGHSH, CDR2 LQKENI. This CDR3 region has 16 residues. Germline trimming cut 1 base from V and 3 bases from J; bases unmatched to any gene: 5.

This clone was seen just once. The chain joins TRBV7-3 to TRBJ2-1, with D perhaps matching TRBD2 (5 bases). The V gene's germline CDR1 is SGHTA and CDR2 FQGTGA. The CDR3 covers 14 residues. The V and J ends lost 1 base and 8 bases respectively, with 12 bases between them. The CDR3 region is CASSLIAGEYEQFF. The CDR3 DNA is TGTGCCAGCAGCTTAATAGCCGGGGAGTATGAGCAGTTCTTC.

The chain combines TRBV4-2 with TRBJ2-1, with a tentative D call TRBD2 (6 bases). Germline loops: CDR1 LGHNA, CDR2 YNFKEQ. This CDR3 has 16 residues. Trimming stripped 0 bases from V and 5 bases from J, with 14 bases between. Here the CDR3 reads CASSQEEGTRNNEQFF. In nucleotides, the CDR3 is TGTGCCAGCAGCCAAGAGGAGGGGACGAGGAACAATGAGCAGTTCTTC.